This entry lists 27 T cell receptor beta chains sequenced from one sample in a study of T cell responses to AZD1222 COVID-19 vaccine. The assay was immunoSEQ multiplex PCR, and TCRdb's table has in-frame clones only and misses some. The sample shows 140,000 to 150,000 clones, about 90% of them seen only once. The source was peripheral blood, collected on day 0 of MenACWY control vaccination. Source of these receptors: an adult in good health.

The chain employs TRBV27 and TRBJ2-7, with 8 bases matching TRBD2. The CDR3 extends over 13 amino acids. The V and J ends lost 8 bases and 8 bases, in that order; junction bases with no gene match: 11. Germline CDR1 reads MNHEY; CDR2 reads SMNVEV (reference sequence). This CDR3 is CASCAMSGSKQYF. CDR3 in DNA: TGTGCCAGCTGCGCCATGAGCGGGAGCAAGCAGTACTTC.

There are a few counts of this clone. The gene calls are TRBV5-8 and TRBJ1-5; D perhaps matches TRBD1 (6 bases). The CDR3 covers 15 residues. Germline V gives CDR1 SGHTS, CDR2 YDEGEE. V lost 6 bases and J 6 bases, leaving 19 bases between the germline ends. This CDR3 reads CASTKTYRAGQPQHF. CDR3 DNA: TGTGCCAGCACCAAAACTTACAGGGCTGGTCAGCCCCAGCATTTT.

The chain combines TRBV30 with TRBJ1-6; TRBD1 is a possible D gene (5 bases). In germline, CDR1 is GTSNPN, CDR2 SVGIG (reference sequence). The CDR3 length is 13 residues. V lost 3 bases and J lost 8, with 11 bases in between. The CDR3 sequence is CAWRRQPDSPLHF. The CDR3 DNA follows: TGTGCCTGGAGGAGACAGCCTGATTCACCCCTCCACTTT. Together with reference TRBV30 and TRBJ1-6, the CDR3 gives the full variable domain: SQTIHQWPATLVQPVGSPLSLECTVEGTSNPNLYWYRQAAGRGLQLLFYSVGIGQISSEVPQNLSASRPQDRQFILSSKKLLLSDSGFYLCAWRRQPDSPLHFGNGTRLTVT.

V is TRBV7-9 and J is TRBJ2-5; 10 nucleotides align to TRBD2. There are 16 residues in the CDR3. V lost 2 bases and J lost 4; bases outside the gene matches: 7. Per the germline V gene, CDR1 is SEHNR and CDR2 is FQNEAQ (reference sequence). DNA of the CDR3: TGTGCCAGCAGCTTAAGCAGCGGGGGGGCGGTAGAGACCCAGTACTTC. This gives the protein CASSLSSGGAVETQYF.

In its sample, this clone was seen once. The chain links TRBV5-1 to TRBJ1-2, with a possible D match to TRBD1 (6 bases). This CDR3 has 13 amino acids. V lost 3 bases and J lost 8, with 14 bases in between. The germline CDR1 and CDR2 sequences are SGHRS and YFSETQ. CDR3 amino acids: CASSSAGAAGYTF. CDR3 bases: TGCGCCAGCAGCTCGGCGGGGGCGGCGGGCTACACCTTC.

The rearrangement joins TRBV14 to TRBJ2-5, with 7 bases identical to TRBD1. With 2 bases clipped from V and 4 bases from J, the junction kept 4 bases outside the gene matches. The CDR3 sequence is 14 residues long. Germline CDR1 is SGHDN and CDR2 is FVKESK. CDR3 nucleotide sequence: TGTGCCAGCAGCCAATCGACAGGGCGAGAGACCCAGTACTTC. Encoded protein: CASSQSTGRETQYF.

The chain recombines TRBV29-1 with TRBJ2-6; D possibly corresponds to TRBD2 (6 bases). Germline V CDR1 and CDR2: SQVTM, ANQGSEA. Deletions cut 6 bases from V and 1 base from J, with 10 bases between. This CDR3 comprises 14 residues. The CDR3 DNA is TGCAGCGTCCTGGGGGGATCTGGGGCCAACGTCCTGACTTTC. Translating it yields CSVLGGSGANVLTF.

The chain carries TRBV27 and TRBJ1-6; 7 bases are shared with TRBD1. The J segment lost 8 bases and the V segment lost 6 bases, leaving 4 bases of the junction unmatched. The CDR3 totals 13 residues. Germline CDR1 reads MNHEY; CDR2 reads SMNVEV (reference sequence). The CDR3 DNA follows: TGTGCCAGCAGATATACAGGGGATTCACCCCTCCACTTT. Amino acid sequence: CASRYTGDSPLHF.

To note about this clone: Germline and junction disagree at one end, which may indicate a read error. The chain uses TRBV6-1 and TRBJ1-6; D not certain. This CDR3 has 10 residues. The germline V gene has CDR1 MNHNS and CDR2 SASEGT. The CDR3 DNA sequence: TGTGCCAGCAGTGAATATGTGATACGCTTT. It translates to CASSEYVIRF.

This chain links TRBV5-1 with TRBJ2-2; a weak D match, TRBD2 (5 bases). Germline CDR1 SGHRS, CDR2 YFSETQ. Trimming cost V 0 bases and J 6 bases, with 12 bases left between them. CDR3 size: 15 residues. As DNA, the CDR3 is TGCGCCAGCAGCTTGGAGACTACTGTGGCCGGGGAGCTGTTTTTT. This sequence encodes CASSLETTVAGELFF.

The sample holds one count of this clone. The rearrangement joins TRBV5-1 to TRBJ1-4; tentative D call: TRBD1 (5 bases). This CDR3 has 12 residues. Trimming removed 2 bases from V and 8 bases from J, with 7 bases in between. Germline values: CDR1 SGHRS, CDR2 YFSETQ. CDR3 bases: TGCGCCAGCAGCTTAGACAGAGAAAAACTGTTTTTT. This gives the protein CASSLDREKLFF.

The J gene is TRBJ1-1, the V gene TRBV30; tentatively, D is TRBD1 (5 bases). The CDR3 loop spans 12 amino acids. The germline V gene encodes CDR1 GTSNPN and CDR2 SVGIG (reference sequence). V was clipped by 5 bases and J by 6 bases, with 13 bases between them. The CDR3 loop is CAWATGAPEAFF. The CDR3 bases are TGTGCCTGGGCGACCGGGGCCCCTGAAGCTTTCTTT.

Comments on this clone: The sample carries other DNA sequences with the same CDR3. The chain combines TRBV4-1 with TRBJ2-7; the match to TRBD2 covers 7 bases. This CDR3 is built from 15 residues. With 0 bases clipped from V and 2 bases from J, the junction kept 4 bases outside the gene matches. Germline V gives CDR1 MGHRA, CDR2 YSYEKL. In DNA form, the CDR3 reads TGCGCCAGCAGCCAAGAGGGTGGGAGGGCCTACGAGCAGTACTTC. It codes for CASSQEGGRAYEQYF.

This chain links TRBV7-3 with TRBJ2-3; the D call may be TRBD1 or TRBD2 (5 bases each). Germline-derived CDR1 and CDR2 are SGHTA and FQGTGA. The CDR3 runs 13 residues. V lost 5 bases and J lost 6, with 12 bases in between. For the CDR3, the DNA is TGTGCCAGCAGCCCCACAGGCGGGGATACGCAGTATTTT. Translating it yields CASSPTGGDTQYF.

The genes are TRBV10-1 and TRBJ2-1; 7 positions agree with TRBD1. CDR1 WNHNN and CDR2 SYGVQD come from the germline V gene (reference sequence). The CDR3 consists of 14 residues. Trimming at V came to 6 bases and at J to 7 bases, leaving 9 bases not matched to a gene. The CDR3 here is CASSPTTGSNEQFF. CDR3 DNA: TGCGCCAGCAGCCCTACGACAGGGTCTAATGAGCAGTTCTTC.

Concerning this clone: The same CDR3 is also encoded by other DNA sequences in this sample. The V and J genes are TRBV29-1 and TRBJ1-3, with D perhaps matching TRBD1 (6 bases). The germline V gene has CDR1 SQVTM and CDR2 ANQGSEA. CDR3 length: 14 residues. The V end was cut by 6 bases, the J end by 0 bases, with 12 bases between. The CDR3 protein is CSVQTGSSGNTIYF. In DNA, the CDR3 is TGCAGCGTACAGACAGGTAGCTCTGGAAACACCATATATTTT.

V is TRBV5-1 and J is TRBJ2-2; 7 bases align to TRBD1. The CDR3 totals 15 residues. Trimming at V came to 7 bases and at J to 3 bases, leaving 9 bases not matched to a gene. The germline gives CDR1 SGHRS, CDR2 YFSETQ. The CDR3 DNA reads as TGCGCCAGCCATGACACAGGGGTCGACACCGGGGAGCTGTTTTTT. This translates into CASHDTGVDTGELFF.

The chain joins TRBV5-6 to TRBJ2-5, with D hard to call. V shed 3 bases and J shed 5 bases, with 11 bases lying between them. This CDR3 is built from 13 residues. Germline-derived CDR1 and CDR2 are SGHDT and YYEEEE. The CDR3 protein is CASSWNDRETQYF. The CDR3 nucleotides are TGTGCCAGCAGCTGGAACGATAGGGAGACCCAGTACTTC.

The chain is built from TRBV4-2 and TRBJ1-4; D gene unclear. The CDR3 has 15 residues. V was shortened by 0 bases and J by 4 bases, with 9 bases between the two germline ends. Per the germline V gene, CDR1 is LGHNA and CDR2 is YNFKEQ. The CDR3 DNA follows: TGTGCCAGCAGCCAAGATCGGCGGGGTAATGAAAAACTGTTTTTT. As protein: CASSQDRRGNEKLFF.

This chain connects TRBV7-3 to TRBJ1-1; a possible D gene is TRBD1 (5 bases). Germline CDR1 SGHTA, CDR2 FQGTGA. The V end lost 5 bases, the J end lost 1 base, and 11 bases lay between the germline ends. The CDR3 extends over 14 amino acids. CDR3 DNA: TGTGCCAGCAGCCCCGGGGCCTCGAACACTGAAGCTTTCTTT. Residues: CASSPGASNTEAFF. Full variable domain (remainder filled in from reference TRBV7-3 and TRBJ1-1): GAGVSQTPSNKVTEKGKYVELRCDPISGHTALYWYRQSLGQGPEFLIYFQGTGAADDSGLPNDRFFAVRPEGSVSTLKIQRTERGDSAVYLCASSPGASNTEAFFGQGTRLTVV.

The gene calls are TRBV5-1 and TRBJ2-5; 10 positions agree with TRBD1. After removal of 4 bases from V and 5 bases from J, the junction contained 8 bases not matched to a gene. Per germline, CDR1 SGHRS and CDR2 YFSETQ. CDR3 length: 15 amino acids. The CDR3 DNA is TGCGCCAGCAGCCTCCGGGACAGGGGAGGTGAGACCCAGTACTTC. Its protein product is CASSLRDRGGETQYF. Complete variable domain (other parts from reference TRBV5-1 and TRBJ2-5): KAGVTQTPRYLIKTRGQQVTLSCSPISGHRSVSWYQQTPGQGLQFLFEYFSETQRNKGNFPGRFSGRQFSNSRSEMNVSTLELGDSALYLCASSLRDRGGETQYFGPGTRLLVL.

V and J are TRBV3-1 (or the pseudogene TRBV3-2) and TRBJ1-1; D is ambiguous. CDR3 length: 11 residues. Trimming removed 8 bases at V and 11 bases at J, with 15 bases between. The germline CDR1 and CDR2 sequences are LGHDT and YNNKEL (reference sequence). The CDR3 sequence: CASSQQFRAFF. In nucleotides, the CDR3 is TGTGCCAGCTCTCAACAGTTTCGGGCTTTCTTT.

The CDR3 loop reads CASSPLSGLYGYTF. The CDR3 DNA follows: TGTGCCAGCAGCCCGTTATCAGGGCTCTATGGCTACACCTTC. The chain employs TRBV3-1 (or the pseudogene TRBV3-2) and TRBJ1-2; tentatively, D is TRBD1 (5 bases). V lost 4 bases to trimming and J lost 4 bases, with 13 bases between them. Germline CDR1 reads LGHDT; CDR2 reads YNNKEL (reference sequence). CDR3 size: 14 residues.

In its sample, this clone was seen a few times. Other nucleotide sequences from this sample produce the same CDR3. This sequence joins TRBV7-3 and TRBJ1-2, with D hard to call. The CDR3 is 13 residues long. V was trimmed by 5 bases and J by 0 bases, leaving 7 bases between them. Germline CDR1 and CDR2: SGHTA and FQGTGA. The chain's CDR3 is CASSPDSNYGYTF. CDR3 DNA sequence: TGTGCCAGCAGCCCAGACTCTAACTATGGCTACACCTTC.

This clone was counted only a few times. The J gene is TRBJ1-5, the V gene TRBV3-1 (or the pseudogene TRBV3-2); D uncertain. Germline-derived CDR1 and CDR2 are LGHDT and YNNKEL (reference sequence). The CDR3 covers 15 residues. The germline V and J ends were trimmed by 0 bases and 0 bases, with 6 bases remaining between them. The CDR3 sequence: CASSQDSNSNQPQHF. Here the CDR3 DNA reads TGTGCCAGCAGCCAAGACAGTAATAGCAATCAGCCCCAGCATTTT.

V gene TRBV6-5 combines with J gene TRBJ1-2; the D gene is possibly TRBD1 (6 bases). CDR1 and CDR2 (germline): MNHEY, SVGAGI. Trimming took 6 bases from V and 3 from J, leaving 14 bases between them. The CDR3 is 14 amino acids. The CDR3 protein is CASRPDSSDYGYTF. The DNA for the CDR3 is TGTGCCAGCAGACCGGACAGTTCTGACTATGGCTACACCTTC.

This rearrangement joins TRBV5-1 to TRBJ2-2; possible D gene TRBD1, 5 bases. Per germline, CDR1 SGHRS and CDR2 YFSETQ. The CDR3 length is 14 residues. Trimming removed 4 bases from V and 2 bases from J, with 9 bases in between. DNA of the CDR3: TGCGCCAGCAGCGCCGACAGAAACACCGGGGAGCTGTTTTTT. It specifies CASSADRNTGELFF.